The sequence of this T cell receptor beta chain was determined in a study of T cells in Graves' hyperthyroidism and ophthalmopathy. Study observations and caveats: In the analysis, a 13 V-J model separated ophthalmopathy from stable hyperthyroidism. Blood also carried most thyroid clonotypes expanded above 0.001.

Using more than 7.5 ml of fresh peripheral blood, PBMCs were prepared. A note on this clonotype: Its target is not known.

Germline assignment: CDR1 MGHRA and CDR2 YSYEKL. The CDR3 has 15 amino acids. V lost 4 bases to trimming and J lost 2 bases, with 14 bases between them. Using RNA transcripts as the source, TCR beta CDR3 regions were amplified. TCR CDR3 regions were first amplified by RT-PCR with HTBI primers. Via MiXCR, TCRdb re-called the multiplex PCR reads, giving one row per CDR3 protein. The data show around 420,000 distinct CDR3 sequences, approximately 14% seen once. This sequence joins TRBV4-1 and TRBJ1-2; D is uncertain. The receptor comes from a woman younger than 35 with Graves' hyperthyroidism. Input material: blood. DNA for the CDR3: TGCGCCAGCAGCCTAGGCCTTGATCTCAACTATGGCTACACCTTC. It translates to CASSLGLDLNYGYTF.